These T cell receptor beta chains were read from a single sample in a study of molecular identifiers for immune sequencing clone quantification. TCRdb recomputed calls from the PCR reads with MiXCR, one row per CDR3 protein. The data show just over 40,000 distinct CDR3 sequences, approximately 17% seen once. Specimen: naive CD8+ T cells from blood, with Jurkat cell RNA spiked in. The origin of the receptors is a human donor in good health. Some libraries in this study had Jurkat cell RNA spiked in. The CDR3 runs from the conserved cysteine through the conserved F or W. A D gene is named only where the DNA matches it firmly. Part of the rows lack a size; the others show once, few, many or a class for expanded clones.

d_call,clone_size,v_call,j_call,cdr3_aa,cdr3_nt
TRBD1,NA,TRBV15,TRBJ2-5,CATSGQESQETQYF,TGTGCCACCAGCGGACAGGAGTCCCAAGAGACCCAGTACTTC
NA,NA,TRBV25-1,TRBJ2-3,CASSGGDTQYF,TGTGCCAGCAGTGGGGGAGATACGCAGTATTTT
NA,many,TRBV9,TRBJ1-2,CASSVDGVPYGYTF,TGTGCCAGCAGCGTAGATGGGGTACCCTATGGCTACACCTTC
TRBD1,many,TRBV12-3/TRBV12-4,TRBJ2-7,CASSQGQATEQYF,TGTGCCAGCAGCCAAGGACAGGCCACCGAGCAGTACTTC
TRBD2,NA,TRBV20-1,TRBJ2-3,CSVQRTSGTDTQYF,TGCAGTGTCCAGAGGACTAGTGGCACAGATACGCAGTATTTT
TRBD1,many,TRBV4-1,TRBJ2-7,CASSQNPLRQGTYEQYF,TGCGCCAGCAGCCAAAATCCCCTTCGACAGGGAACCTACGAGCAGTACTTC
TRBD1,many,TRBV6-1,TRBJ1-1,CASSRDSTNTEAFF,TGTGCCAGCAGTAGGGACAGTACTAACACTGAAGCTTTCTTT
NA,NA,TRBV7-6,TRBJ2-1,CASSVRVNEQFF,TGTGCCAGCAGCGTCAGGGTCAATGAGCAGTTCTTC
TRBD1,few,TRBV29-1,TRBJ1-1,CSVEVMGTGPEAFF,TGCAGCGTTGAGGTCATGGGGACAGGGCCTGAAGCTTTCTTT
TRBD1,many,TRBV6-1,TRBJ2-7,CASSEVGGWYEQYF,TGTGCCAGCAGTGAAGTAGGGGGCTGGTACGAGCAGTACTTC
NA,many,TRBV9,TRBJ2-3,CASSAPSSTDTQYF,TGTGCCAGCAGCGCCCCGTCTAGCACAGATACGCAGTATTTT
NA,many,TRBV15,TRBJ2-2,CATSRDRGGSTGELFF,TGTGCCACCAGCAGAGATCGCGGTGGTAGCACCGGGGAGCTGTTTTTT
TRBD1,few,TRBV20-1,TRBJ2-3,CSAKTWTGGIPTDTQYF,TGCAGTGCTAAGACCTGGACAGGGGGCATTCCGACAGATACGCAGTATTTT
NA,many,TRBV7-2,TRBJ2-7,CASSLVWAELGAYEQYF,TGTGCCAGCAGCTTAGTTTGGGCGGAGTTAGGAGCCTACGAGCAGTACTTC
NA,NA,TRBV2,TRBJ2-1,CASSVLSYNEQFF,TGTGCCAGCAGTGTGCTCTCCTACAATGAGCAGTTCTTC
NA,many,TRBV6-2/TRBV6-3,TRBJ1-5,CASTDRRDQPQHF,TGTGCCTCCACCGACAGGAGGGACCAGCCCCAGCATTTT
NA,few,TRBV27,TRBJ2-1,CASSSGISYNEQFF,TGTGCCAGCAGTTCGGGCATCTCCTACAATGAGCAGTTCTTC
NA,few,TRBV28,TRBJ2-7,CASSFRGEMSGEQYF,TGTGCCAGCAGTTTCAGGGGGGAGATGAGCGGCGAGCAGTACTTC
TRBD1,many,TRBV4-1,TRBJ2-7,CASSQGGTGGYEQYF,TGCGCCAGCAGCCAAGGTGGGACAGGGGGCTACGAGCAGTACTTC
NA,once,TRBV4-1,TRBJ2-3,CASSQVRTDTQYF,TGCGCCAGCAGCCAAGTTCGGACAGATACGCAGTATTTT
NA,few,TRBV12-3/TRBV12-4,TRBJ2-2,CASGEGGGELFF,TGTGCCAGCGGGGAAGGCGGCGGGGAGCTGTTTTTT
NA,many,TRBV5-5,TRBJ1-1,CASSLGRLNTEAFF,TGTGCCAGCAGCTTGGGACGGCTGAACACTGAAGCTTTCTTT
TRBD1,many,TRBV5-5,TRBJ2-6,CASSGVTGVSGANVLTF,TGTGCCAGCAGCGGCGTAACAGGGGTGTCTGGGGCCAACGTCCTGACTTTC
NA,many,TRBV6-5,TRBJ2-7,CASSQAGQSSYEQYF,TGTGCCAGCAGCCAGGCGGGACAGAGCTCCTACGAGCAGTACTTC
TRBD2,many,TRBV27,TRBJ2-3,CASSLSGRAFDTQYF,TGTGCCAGCAGTTTAAGTGGGAGGGCTTTTGATACGCAGTATTTT
TRBD2,many,TRBV4-3,TRBJ2-3,CASSHPASGSPDTQYF,TGCGCCAGCAGCCACCCCGCTAGCGGGAGCCCAGATACGCAGTATTTT
NA,NA,TRBV2,TRBJ1-5,CASSDPGDQPQHF,TGTGCCAGCAGTGACCCAGGGGATCAGCCCCAGCATTTT
NA,NA,TRBV13,TRBJ1-5,CASSSSGQPNQPQHF,TGTGCCAGCAGCTCCAGCGGACAGCCCAATCAGCCCCAGCATTTT
NA,many,TRBV13,TRBJ2-2,CASSTPRHWGVAELFF,TGTGCCAGCAGCACCCCACGCCACTGGGGGGTGGCGGAGCTGTTTTTT
TRBD1,many,TRBV13,TRBJ1-2,CASSLDRGKSLGYTF,TGTGCCAGCAGCCTCGACAGGGGGAAGTCGCTTGGCTACACCTTC
TRBD1,NA,TRBV3-1,TRBJ2-1,CASSLNRGLFDEQFF,TGTGCCAGCAGCCTAAACAGGGGTTTATTCGATGAGCAGTTCTTC
NA,NA,TRBV7-9,TRBJ1-2,CTSSLGVPYGYTF,TGTACCAGCAGCTTGGGCGTCCCCTATGGCTACACCTTC
NA,many,TRBV13,TRBJ2-1,CASTGPSQIFNEQFF,TGTGCCAGCACCGGACCTAGCCAAATCTTCAATGAGCAGTTCTTC
NA,many,TRBV4-3,TRBJ2-2,CASSPAYRFGTGELFF,TGCGCCAGCAGCCCAGCCTATCGTTTCGGCACCGGGGAGCTGTTTTTT
NA,many,TRBV2,TRBJ1-5,CASSEQPQPQHF,TGTGCCAGCAGTGAGCAACCTCAGCCCCAGCATTTT
NA,NA,TRBV25-1,TRBJ1-1,CASSVAQITEAFF,TGTGCCAGCAGTGTTGCACAGATCACTGAAGCTTTCTTT
NA,many,TRBV5-1,TRBJ1-2,CASSPETYGYTF,TGCGCCAGCAGCCCGGAGACCTATGGCTACACCTTC
TRBD2,few,TRBV27,TRBJ2-1,CASTPGLAGGHPYNEQFF,TGTGCCAGCACCCCGGGACTAGCGGGAGGTCATCCCTACAATGAGCAGTTCTTC
TRBD2,many,TRBV20-1,TRBJ2-7,CSAHSGSSYEQYF,TGCAGTGCTCATAGCGGGAGCTCCTACGAGCAGTACTTC
NA,many,TRBV5-1,TRBJ2-2,CASSAYLAGELFF,TGCGCCAGCAGCGCCTACCTAGCCGGGGAGCTGTTTTTT
NA,few,TRBV6-6,TRBJ1-2,CASSDIGANGYTF,TGTGCCAGCAGTGATATCGGAGCCAATGGCTACACCTTC
TRBD1,NA,TRBV12-3/TRBV12-4,TRBJ2-1,CASSFRDRIPYNEQFF,TGTGCCAGCAGTTTCCGGGACAGGATCCCCTACAATGAGCAGTTCTTC
NA,many,TRBV6-2/TRBV6-3,TRBJ2-7,CASKIGLSYEQYF,TGTGCCAGCAAGATTGGATTATCCTACGAGCAGTACTTC
NA,many,TRBV15,TRBJ2-3,CATSKRGGGLETDTQYF,TGTGCCACCAGCAAGAGAGGGGGAGGTTTGGAAACAGATACGCAGTATTTT
NA,many,TRBV7-2,TRBJ2-5,CASSRGPRETQYF,TGTGCCAGCAGCCGAGGCCCCAGGGAGACCCAGTACTTC
TRBD1,few,TRBV7-9,TRBJ1-2,CASSPIGTGGYGYTF,TGTGCCAGCAGTCCGATCGGGACAGGGGGGTATGGCTACACCTTC
NA,many,TRBV29-1,TRBJ1-2,CSVPTRANYGYTF,TGCAGCGTTCCGACCCGAGCTAACTATGGCTACACCTTC
TRBD1,many,TRBV24-1,TRBJ2-3,CATSDFWDSTDTQYF,TGTGCCACCAGTGATTTCTGGGACAGTACAGATACGCAGTATTTT
NA,many,TRBV25-1,TRBJ1-4,CASRDLGREKLFF,TGTGCCAGCAGAGACCTGGGACGGGAAAAACTGTTTTTT
TRBD2,many,TRBV7-2,TRBJ2-2,CASSLVGLAGGFNTGELFF,TGTGCCAGCAGCTTAGTAGGACTAGCGGGGGGCTTTAACACCGGGGAGCTGTTTTTT
NA,medium-sized,TRBV7-9,TRBJ1-2,CASSLFAPTGLYGYTF,TGTGCCAGCAGCTTATTTGCCCCTACAGGGCTCTATGGCTACACCTTC
TRBD2,NA,TRBV15,TRBJ2-7,CTTGHVLAGVSEQYF,TGTACCACCGGGCACGTACTAGCGGGAGTTTCGGAGCAGTACTTC
NA,many,TRBV9,TRBJ2-3,CASSVGSGLSTDTQYF,TGTGCCAGCAGCGTAGGATCAGGGCTAAGCACAGATACGCAGTATTTT
TRBD2,many,TRBV6-2/TRBV6-3,TRBJ2-1,CASSYSSGGNNEQFF,TGTGCCAGCAGTTACTCCAGCGGGGGAAACAATGAGCAGTTCTTC
TRBD2,few,TRBV13,TRBJ2-3,CASSPRTSGILGDTQYF,TGTGCCAGCAGCCCCCGGACTAGCGGGATCCTCGGGGATACGCAGTATTTT
TRBD2,many,TRBV25-1,TRBJ2-5,CASSDLTSVEETQYF,TGTGCCAGCAGTGACCTGACTAGCGTCGAAGAGACCCAGTACTTC
TRBD1,many,TRBV6-2/TRBV6-3,TRBJ1-5,CASNDRVGQPQHF,TGTGCCAGCAACGACAGGGTCGGCCAGCCCCAGCATTTT
NA,many,TRBV7-6,TRBJ2-5,CASSHMRGEETQYF,TGTGCCAGCAGCCACATGCGTGGAGAAGAGACCCAGTACTTC
TRBD2,NA,TRBV11-1,TRBJ2-1,CASSPPSGRDNEQFF,TGTGCCAGCAGCCCCCCTTCCGGGAGGGACAATGAGCAGTTCTTC
NA,few,TRBV20-1,TRBJ2-7,CSASLVGRSYEQYF,TGCAGTGCCTCCTTGGTGGGCCGCTCCTACGAGCAGTACTTC